A single sample is the source of the 7 T cell receptor beta chains below, sequenced in a study of shared clonotypes between healthy human individuals. Repertoires were generated with immunoSEQ multiplex PCR, while TCRdb's copy carries only in-frame clones and drops some. The sample has more than 2,000,000 clones, 85% to 95% seen once. The sample comprised naive CD4+ T cells sorted from blood. As for subset: CD45RA+ positively selected. Receptor source: a man in his late teens or twenties in good health.

The chain has TRBV10-3 and TRBJ2-2; the match to TRBD2 covers 14 bases. V lost 10 bases, J lost 4 bases, and 8 bases stayed unmatched. The CDR3 spans 16 residues. CDR1 and CDR2 from the germline V gene are ENHRY and SYGVKD. CDR3 loop: CATGLAGALGTGELFF. DNA of the CDR3: TGTGCCACGGGACTAGCGGGGGCACTAGGCACCGGGGAGCTGTTTTTT.

This clone occurred once. The sample has other DNA sequences that encode this CDR3 too. The V and J genes are TRBV28 and TRBJ2-5, with 15 bases fitting TRBD2. This CDR3 comprises 15 residues. V lost 4 bases and J lost 5; bases outside the gene matches: 2. The germline V gene has CDR1 MDHEN and CDR2 SYDVKM. CDR3 bases: TGTGCCAGCAGTTCTGGACTAGCGGGGGGGGAGACCCAGTACTTC. It encodes CASSSGLAGGETQYF.

The chain has TRBV7-2 and TRBJ1-3; no reliable D call. The V and J ends lost 1 base and 0 bases respectively, with 10 bases between them. The germline gives CDR1 SGHTA, CDR2 FQGNSA. This CDR3 is built from 16 residues. The CDR3 nucleotides read TGTGCCAGCAGCTTAGTCTACACGGTCTCTGGAAACACCATATATTTT. Translation gives CASSLVYTVSGNTIYF.

The chain recombines TRBV11-3 with TRBJ2-3; possible D gene TRBD2, 6 bases. The CDR3 loop spans 15 amino acids. Per the germline V gene, CDR1 is SGHNT and CDR2 is YENEEA. Trimming removed 5 bases from V and 1 base from J, with 13 bases in between. CDR3 coding DNA: TGTGCCAGCAGCCCCCTCGGGGGACGCACAGATACGCAGTATTTT. Translated: CASSPLGGRTDTQYF.

This clone was detected only a few times. This chain joins TRBV5-1 and TRBJ1-2; D possibly corresponds to TRBD1 (5 bases). The V gene's germline CDR1 is SGHRS and CDR2 YFSETQ. The CDR3 length is 12 residues. The germline V and J ends were trimmed by 4 bases and 3 bases, with 7 bases remaining between them. The CDR3 nucleotides are TGCGCCAGCAGCGGGGGTGACTATGGCTACACCTTC. This gives the protein CASSGGDYGYTF.

The rearrangement links TRBV18 to TRBJ1-1; possibly TRBD1 for D (5 bases). The germline V and J ends were trimmed by 2 bases and 4 bases, with 11 bases remaining between them. This CDR3 is built from 14 residues. From germline, CDR1 is KGHSH and CDR2 LQKENI. For the CDR3, the DNA is TGTGCCAGCTCACCATACCAGGGCGCCACTGAAGCTTTCTTT. It encodes CASSPYQGATEAFF.

The rearrangement links TRBV4-1 to TRBJ1-2, with 7 bases identical to TRBD1. Germline trimming cut 2 bases from V and 2 bases from J; bases unmatched to any gene: 5. CDR1 MGHRA and CDR2 YSYEKL come from the germline V gene. The CDR3 runs to 15 residues. The DNA for the CDR3 is TGCGCCAGCAGCCAATTCAGGGGGGGGAACTATGGCTACACCTTC. As protein: CASSQFRGGNYGYTF.